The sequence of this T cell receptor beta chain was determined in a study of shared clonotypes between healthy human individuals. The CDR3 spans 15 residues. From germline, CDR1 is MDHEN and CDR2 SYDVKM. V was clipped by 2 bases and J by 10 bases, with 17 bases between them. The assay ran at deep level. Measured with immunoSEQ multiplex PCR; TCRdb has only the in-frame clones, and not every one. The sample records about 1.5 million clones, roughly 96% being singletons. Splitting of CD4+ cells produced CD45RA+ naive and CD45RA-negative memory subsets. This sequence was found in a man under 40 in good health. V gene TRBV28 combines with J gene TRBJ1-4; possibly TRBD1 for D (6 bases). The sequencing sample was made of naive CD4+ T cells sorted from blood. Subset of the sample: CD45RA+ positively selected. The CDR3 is CASSLVSQGKRKLFF. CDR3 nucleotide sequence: TGTGCCAGCAGTTTAGTCAGTCAGGGGAAGCGAAAACTGTTTTTT.